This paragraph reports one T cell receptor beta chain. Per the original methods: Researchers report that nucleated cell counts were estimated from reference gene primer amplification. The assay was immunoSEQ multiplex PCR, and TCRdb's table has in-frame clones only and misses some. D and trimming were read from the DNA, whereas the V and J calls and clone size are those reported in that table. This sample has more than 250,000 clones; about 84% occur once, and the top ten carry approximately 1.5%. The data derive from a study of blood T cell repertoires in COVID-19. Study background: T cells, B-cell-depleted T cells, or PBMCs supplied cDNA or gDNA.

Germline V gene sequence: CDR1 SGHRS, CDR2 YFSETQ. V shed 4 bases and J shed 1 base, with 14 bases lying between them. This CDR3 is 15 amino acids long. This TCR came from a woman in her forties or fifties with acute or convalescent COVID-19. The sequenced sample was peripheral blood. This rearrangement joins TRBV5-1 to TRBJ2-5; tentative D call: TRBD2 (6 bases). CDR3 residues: CASSQNGGTQETQYF. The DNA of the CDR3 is TGCGCCAGCAGCCAGAATGGCGGGACCCAAGAGACCCAGTACTTC.